The T cell receptor beta chain under discussion was sequenced for a study of cytomegalovirus exposure and HLA in healthy donors. Overall study: Among the roughly 400 donors who were genotyped, about 84% fell in the genetic ancestry cluster that is associated with self-reported Caucasian donors. General study points: Later, an analysis found that common viral pathogens appeared to be linked with several of the most significant clusters. It was taken for granted in presence/absence analyses that sequencing depth across donors was roughly uniform.

Note on this clone: Its target is unknown.

The CDR3 has 17 amino acids. J gave up 3 bases and V 4 bases, and 11 bases lay outside the gene matches. The germline gives CDR1 MNHNS, CDR2 SASEGT. Primers for the PCR totalled 60 Vbeta and 13 Jbeta. Method: immunoSEQ multiplex PCR; TCRdb's copy keeps in-frame clones and lacks some. The sample shows approximately 120,000 clones, 70% to 80% of them seen only once. Source material: PBMCs. The source is a young man in good health and CMV-seronegative. The chain has TRBV6-1 and TRBJ2-2, with 7 positions matching TRBD1. CDR3 region: CASSVRAGTVYTGELFF. The CDR3 nucleotides are TGTGCCAGCAGTGTCCGGGCCGGGACAGTTTACACCGGGGAGCTGTTTTTT.